One sample yielded the 24 T cell receptor beta chains listed below, sequenced in a study of blood T cell repertoires in COVID-19. Assay used: immunoSEQ multiplex PCR; TCRdb lists only in-frame clones, some missing. The sample includes about 120,000 clones, 65% to 85% of them seen just once. Specimen: PBMCs or T cells enriched from blood (not recorded which). The source is a woman in her 30s who had recovered from COVID-19.

The chain's CDR3 is CATSLAGATGELFF. The CDR3 DNA sequence: TGTGCCACCAGCTTAGCGGGGGCCACCGGGGAGCTGTTTTTT. The chain recombines TRBV24-1 with TRBJ2-2, with 9 nucleotides matching TRBD2. CDR1 is KGHDR, CDR2 SFDVKD, per germline. The CDR3 runs 14 residues. V lost 7 bases to trimming and J lost 4 bases; unmatched junction nucleotides: 3.

The chain uses TRBV4-1 and TRBJ2-7, with TRBD1 matching 11 bases. This CDR3 contains 14 residues. From germline, CDR1 is MGHRA and CDR2 YSYEKL. The V segment lost 4 bases and the J segment 7 bases; nucleotides outside the gene matches: 6. The CDR3 loop reads CASSPADRGHEQYF. In DNA, the CDR3 is TGCGCCAGCAGCCCAGCGGACAGGGGGCATGAGCAGTACTTC.

This clone came up a few times. The V gene is TRBV7-9, the J gene TRBJ2-2; D may be TRBD2 (6 bases). Germline CDR1 SEHNR, CDR2 FQNEAQ (reference sequence). V was clipped by 1 base and J by 4 bases, with 10 bases between them. The CDR3 loop spans 15 amino acids. The CDR3 region has the DNA TGTGCCAGCAGCTTAGGGGGGAGGACCACCGGGGAGCTGTTTTTT. It yields the protein CASSLGGRTTGELFF. The full variable domain, its missing parts supplied by reference TRBV7-9 and TRBJ2-2, is DTGVSQNPRHKITKRGQNVTFRCDPISEHNRLYWYRQTLGQGPEFLTYFQNEAQLEKSRLLSDRFSAERPKGSFSTLEIQRTEQGDSAMYLCASSLGGRTTGELFFGEGSRLTVL.

The chain uses TRBV2 and TRBJ1-6; 10 bases map to TRBD1. This CDR3 spans 15 amino acids. In germline, CDR1 is SNHLY, CDR2 FYNNEI. The junction had 7 bases not matched to a gene; V was cut back by 5 bases and J by 9 bases. CDR3 sequence (DNA): TGTGCCAGCAGTAATTCGGACAGGGGGGGTTCACCCCTCCACTTT. Translating gives CASSNSDRGGSPLHF.

V and J are TRBV19 and TRBJ1-1; tentatively, D is TRBD1 (6 bases). Germline V CDR1 and CDR2: LNHDA, SQIVND (reference sequence). The V and J ends lost 5 bases and 0 bases respectively, with 13 bases between them. This CDR3 comprises 15 residues. The CDR3 spells CASSLSDSLNTEAFF. The CDR3 DNA follows: TGTGCCAGTAGTCTTTCGGACAGCCTGAACACTGAAGCTTTCTTT.

The chain is built from TRBV27 and TRBJ2-2, with TRBD1 identical over 7 bases. In germline, CDR1 is MNHEY, CDR2 SMNVEV (reference sequence). J gave up 7 bases and V 8 bases, and 13 bases lay outside the gene matches. The CDR3 covers 15 residues. CDR3 bases: TGTGCCAGCCGCCGATCGACAGGGAAGGGCGGGGAGCTGTTTTTT. Amino acid sequence: CASRRSTGKGGELFF.

This rearrangement joins TRBV27 to TRBJ1-5, with TRBD1 as a possible D gene (5 bases). V lost 9 bases, J lost 7 bases, and 10 bases lay in between. This CDR3 is built from 11 residues. The germline gives CDR1 MNHEY, CDR2 SMNVEV (reference sequence). The CDR3 DNA is TGTGCCAGGCGGGGGGAACAGCCCCAGCATTTT. It specifies CARRGEQPQHF.

The chain has TRBV7-9 and TRBJ2-7; 10 nucleotides line up with TRBD2. J lost 4 bases, V lost 6 bases, and 15 bases had no gene match. Germline CDR1 SEHNR, CDR2 FQNEAQ (reference sequence). This CDR3 comprises 17 residues. CDR3 protein: CASSDPGLSGRMYEQYF. The CDR3 DNA is TGTGCCAGCAGTGACCCTGGGCTTAGCGGGAGGATGTACGAGCAGTACTTC.

The rearrangement joins TRBV6-5 to TRBJ2-1; 10 bases match TRBD2. The J segment lost 3 bases and the V segment lost 6 bases, leaving 5 bases of the junction unmatched. The germline CDR1 and CDR2 sequences are MNHEY and SVGAGI. The CDR3 runs to 15 residues. CDR3 DNA: TGTGCCAGCAGGTTAAGCGGGAGGGACTACAATGAGCAGTTCTTC. This encodes CASRLSGRDYNEQFF.

The chain has TRBV6-5 and TRBJ2-7; 9 bases are a match to TRBD1. Looked up from germline, CDR1 is MNHEY and CDR2 is SVGAGI. The CDR3 has 16 residues. J gave up 5 bases and V 0 bases, and 8 bases lay outside the gene matches. CDR3 sequence: CASSYSRDRGSNEQYF. The CDR3 DNA reads as TGTGCCAGCAGTTACTCGAGAGACAGGGGGAGCAACGAGCAGTACTTC.

The chain links TRBV7-6 to TRBJ2-3; the D gene is possibly TRBD2 (6 bases). The V and J ends lost 5 bases and 3 bases respectively, with 15 bases between them. The CDR3 runs to 15 residues. Germline-derived CDR1 and CDR2 are SGHVS and FNYEAQ. The CDR3 nucleotides read TGTGCCAGCAGCCCCGCCGGCGGGATGACAGATACGCAGTATTTT. This codes for CASSPAGGMTDTQYF.

This clone was found a few times. V and J are TRBV7-6 and TRBJ2-6, with TRBD1 identical over 7 bases. CDR3 size: 16 residues. With 1 base clipped from V and 4 bases from J, the junction kept 4 bases outside the gene matches. The V gene's germline CDR1 is SGHVS and CDR2 FNYEAQ. The CDR3 nucleotides read TGTGCCAGCAGCTTAGGGGGGACAGTCGGGGCCAACGTCCTGACTTTC. Translated: CASSLGGTVGANVLTF.

This chain joins TRBV27 and TRBJ2-1, with D perhaps matching TRBD2 (6 bases). Trimming pared 5 bases from V and 7 bases from J, leaving 18 bases between. The CDR3 totals 15 residues. Germline CDR1 and CDR2: MNHEY and SMNVEV (reference sequence). CDR3 sequence reads: CASSPRTPRGNEQFF. In DNA, the CDR3 is TGTGCCAGCAGTCCCCGGACTCCGCGGGGAAATGAGCAGTTCTTC.

The chain carries TRBV3-1 (or the pseudogene TRBV3-2) and TRBJ2-1; 11 nucleotides agree with TRBD1. Germline loops: CDR1 LGHDT, CDR2 YNNKEL (reference sequence). Trimming took 5 bases from V and 7 from J; bases not matched to a gene: 13. CDR3 length: 17 amino acids. CDR3 coding DNA: TGTGCCAGCAGCGCCAAGTCTTACGGACAGGGGGCAAATGAGCAGTTCTTC. Translated: CASSAKSYGQGANEQFF.

The V call is TRBV5-1, the J call TRBJ2-5; D is perhaps TRBD1 (5 bases). The germline V gene has CDR1 SGHRS and CDR2 YFSETQ. The CDR3 consists of 13 residues. The ends were cut back, 1 base at V and 2 bases at J, with 6 bases in the middle. CDR3 sequence: CASSLQGQETQYF. In DNA form, the CDR3 reads TGCGCCAGCAGCTTGCAGGGTCAAGAGACCCAGTACTTC.

This rearrangement joins TRBV7-9 to TRBJ2-7, with D possibly matching TRBD1 (5 bases). V was trimmed by 0 bases and J by 3 bases, leaving 9 bases between them. Germline V CDR1 and CDR2: SEHNR, FQNEAQ (reference sequence). CDR3 length equals 14 residues. CDR3 in amino acids: CASSLAGDNYEQYF. In nucleotides, the CDR3 is TGTGCCAGCAGCTTAGCAGGGGATAACTACGAGCAGTACTTC.

The chain combines TRBV7-3 with TRBJ2-2, with 7 bases fitting TRBD2. This CDR3 is 15 amino acids long. CDR1 SGHTA and CDR2 FQGTGA come from the germline V gene. The V segment lost 5 bases and the J segment 3 bases; nucleotides outside the gene matches: 6. The CDR3 region is CASSPRTSYTGELFF. In nucleotides, the CDR3 is TGTGCCAGCAGCCCCCGGACTAGTTACACCGGGGAGCTGTTTTTT.

This clone was counted between two and nine times. The V call is TRBV12-5, the J call TRBJ1-2; D call uncertain. Trimming shortened V by 5 bases and J by 8 bases, and 12 bases separated the two germline ends. Per germline, CDR1 LGHNT and CDR2 FRNRAP. This CDR3 contains 12 residues. CDR3: CASGPFGGGYTF. DNA for the CDR3: TGTGCTAGTGGTCCCTTCGGCGGAGGCTACACCTTC.

V gene TRBV6-4 combines with J gene TRBJ2-3, with D tentatively TRBD2 (5 bases). This CDR3 has 14 residues. V lost 3 bases and J lost 1, with 8 bases in between. CDR1 is MRHNA and CDR2 is SNTAGT in the germline V gene. The DNA for the CDR3 is TGTGCCAGCAGTGATACGCGGGGCACAGATACGCAGTATTTT. Translated, it gives CASSDTRGTDTQYF.

This sequence joins TRBV7-9 and TRBJ1-2; D is ambiguous. Trimming removed 11 bases from V and 2 bases from J, with 12 bases in between. Germline V gene data show CDR1 as SEHNR and CDR2 as FQNEAQ (reference sequence). CDR3 length equals 12 residues. Written as DNA, the CDR3 is TGTGCCGGCGCCGGGAAAAACTATGGCTACACCTTC. This encodes CAGAGKNYGYTF.

In DNA form, the CDR3 reads TGTGCCAGCAGCCAAGATCTCATGCGGCGGGGGAACACAGATACGCAGTATTTT. Its translation is CASSQDLMRRGNTDTQYF. V gene TRBV3-1 (or the pseudogene TRBV3-2) combines with J gene TRBJ2-3; 7 bases are shared with TRBD2. With V trimmed by 0 bases and J by 2 bases, 11 bases remained unmatched. The CDR3 is 18 amino acids. Germline V gene lookup returns CDR1 LGHDT and CDR2 YNNKEL (reference sequence).

This clone appeared once. The chain joins TRBV18 to TRBJ2-5; TRBD2 matches 14 bases. Per germline, CDR1 KGHSH and CDR2 LQKENI. V lost 2 bases and J lost 9; bases outside the gene matches: 11. CDR3 length: 17 amino acids. In DNA, the CDR3 is TGTGCCAGCTCACCAAAATTCCCGACTAGCGGGAGGGCCTCCCAGTACTTC. Amino acids: CASSPKFPTSGRASQYF.

Only one count was recorded for this clone. The CDR3 region has the DNA TGTGCCAGCAGTCTCCAGACAGGGGGTCGCCCCGGCGGCTACACCTTC. Its protein product is CASSLQTGGRPGGYTF. The rearrangement links TRBV27 to TRBJ1-2; 9 positions match TRBD1. The CDR3 loop spans 16 amino acids. The germline CDR1 and CDR2 sequences are MNHEY and SMNVEV (reference sequence). The ends lost 5 bases at V and 8 bases at J; junction bases unmatched: 15.

The gene calls are TRBV6-2 or TRBV6-3 and TRBJ2-7, with TRBD1 identical over 9 bases. This CDR3 contains 15 residues. The germline V gene has CDR1 MNHEY and CDR2 SVGEGT. V shed 5 bases and J 6 bases; nucleotides not matched to a gene: 11. The CDR3 protein is CASSEGDRDSAEQYF. In DNA, the CDR3 is TGTGCCAGCAGTGAGGGGGACAGGGATTCCGCCGAGCAGTACTTC.